This T cell receptor (beta chain) is drawn from a study of tumor-infiltrating lymphocytes in primary liver carcinoma. Reverse transcription of approximately 500 ng total RNA with a constant-region primer produced TCR beta cDNA. Each TCR beta library was derived from three nested multiplex PCR rounds that employed slightly modified ARM-PCR. The opening two PCR rounds, about 11 cycles each, paired TRBV1-TRBV30 forward primers with a C-beta reverse primer. TCRdb re-derived calls from the multiplex PCR reads in MiXCR, one entry per CDR3 protein. The sample shows tens of thousands of distinct CDR3 sequences, 55% to 75% of them seen only once. Unsorted bulk tissue (about 20-30 mg) underwent RNA and DNA co-extraction. CDR1 is ENHRY, CDR2 SYGVKD, per germline. The CDR3 sequence is 14 residues long. Regarding this clonotype: A read error may produce the germline difference seen at one junction end.

V is TRBV10-3 and J is TRBJ2-3; 7 positions match TRBD1. The material sequenced was liver tumor tissue from sampling region 5. The subset was: tumor region T5, tumor centre. This TCR was sampled from a man in his forties or fifties with primary liver carcinoma and hepatitis B virus infection. In DNA, the CDR3 is TGTGCCATCAGTGGTCGGGACAGCACATATACGCAGTATTTT. It yields the protein CAISGRDSTYTQYF.